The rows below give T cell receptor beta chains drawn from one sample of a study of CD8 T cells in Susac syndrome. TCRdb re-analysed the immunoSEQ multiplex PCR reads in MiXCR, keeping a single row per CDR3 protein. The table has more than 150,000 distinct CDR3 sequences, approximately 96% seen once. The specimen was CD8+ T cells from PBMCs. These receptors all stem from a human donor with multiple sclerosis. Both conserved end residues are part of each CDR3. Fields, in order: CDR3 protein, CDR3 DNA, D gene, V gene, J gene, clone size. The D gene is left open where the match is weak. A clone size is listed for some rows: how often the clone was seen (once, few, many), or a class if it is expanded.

CASSPPVLEGAPTNTGELFF	TGTGCCAGCAGCCCACCTGTCTTAGAGGGCGCCCCGACTAACACCGGGGAGCTGTTTTTT	.	TRBV11-1	TRBJ2-2	.
CASSLSVGGAFF	TGTGCCAGCAGCTTAAGTGTGGGGGGAGCTTTCTTT	.	TRBV5-6	TRBJ1-1	.
CSVAENTEAFF	TGCAGTGTTGCAGAGAACACTGAAGCTTTCTTT	.	TRBV29-1	TRBJ1-1	few
CASSDTGYGYTF	TGTGCCAGCAGTGATACGGGCTATGGCTACACCTTC	.	TRBV2	TRBJ1-2	.
CASSLVTGGMNTEAFF	TGTGCCAGCAGTTTAGTCACAGGGGGCATGAACACTGAAGCTTTCTTT	TRBD1	TRBV27	TRBJ1-1	.
CAWSGGGEDYEQYF	TGTGCCTGGTCTGGGGGGGGAGAGGACTACGAGCAGTACTTC	TRBD2	TRBV30	TRBJ2-7	.
CASSGGGWGGNQPQHF	TGTGCCAGCAGTGGCGGGGGATGGGGAGGCAATCAGCCCCAGCATTTT	.	TRBV2	TRBJ1-5	.
CASSPNRDRREQFF	TGTGCCAGCAGCCCCAACAGGGATCGGAGGGAGCAGTTCTTC	.	TRBV9	TRBJ2-1	.
CASSLRTGTYEQYF	TGCGCCAGCAGCTTGAGGACAGGGACCTACGAGCAGTACTTC	TRBD1	TRBV5-1	TRBJ2-7	.
CASSPTPGGGSPLHF	TGTGCCAGCAGCCCGACCCCAGGGGGCGGTTCACCCCTCCACTTT	TRBD1	TRBV5-4	TRBJ1-6	.
CATTPSRGQGKGEQYF	TGTGCCACCACTCCATCTAGGGGACAGGGGAAAGGCGAGCAGTACTTC	TRBD1	TRBV15	TRBJ2-7	.
CSARVQDRQGANEQYF	TGCAGTGCTAGAGTCCAAGATCGACAGGGAGCAAACGAGCAGTACTTC	TRBD1	TRBV20-1	TRBJ2-7	.
CASSPPDTQYF	TGTGCCAGCTCACCACCAGATACGCAGTATTTT	.	TRBV18	TRBJ2-3	.
CSATGTGRSYEKLFF	TGCAGCGCAACCGGGACAGGGAGGAGTTATGAAAAACTGTTTTTT	TRBD1	TRBV29-1	TRBJ1-4	.
CASSQVGTGTYEQYF	TGCGCCAGCAGCCAAGTTGGGACAGGCACCTACGAGCAGTACTTC	TRBD1	TRBV4-1	TRBJ2-7	.
CASSYREGNIQYF	TGTGCCAGCAGTTACAGGGAGGGAAACATTCAGTACTTC	TRBD2	TRBV6-5	TRBJ2-4	.
CASSPQGAAYEQYF	TGTGCCAGTAGTCCACAGGGGGCCGCCTACGAGCAGTACTTC	TRBD1	TRBV19	TRBJ2-7	.
CASSLWTAYNSPLHF	TGTGCCAGCAGTTTATGGACAGCCTATAATTCACCCCTCCACTTT	.	TRBV27	TRBJ1-6	.
CATWGGGNTGELFF	TGTGCCACCTGGGGGGGAGGAAACACCGGGGAGCTGTTTTTT	TRBD2	TRBV24-1	TRBJ2-2	.
CASSLYAGRANYGYTF	TGTGCCAGCAGCTTATACGCGGGTCGAGCTAACTATGGCTACACCTTC	.	TRBV7-8	TRBJ1-2	.
CASRKDRDHTGELFF	TGTGCCAGCAGGAAGGACAGGGACCACACCGGGGAGCTGTTTTTT	TRBD1	TRBV12-3/TRBV12-4	TRBJ2-2	.
CAISEINEQFF	TGTGCCATCAGTGAAATCAATGAGCAGTTCTTC	.	TRBV10-3	TRBJ2-1	.
CAISPNGNTEAFF	TGTGCCATTTCACCAAACGGGAACACTGAAGCTTTCTTT	.	TRBV6-1	TRBJ1-1	.
CASGLVRNGYEQYF	TGTGCTAGTGGTTTGGTACGGAATGGCTACGAGCAGTACTTC	.	TRBV12-5	TRBJ2-7	.
CASSYSPGLGRTDTQYF	TGTGCCAGCAGTTACTCCCCGGGACTTGGCCGCACAGATACGCAGTATTTT	.	TRBV6-2/TRBV6-3	TRBJ2-3	once
CAISESGRGNPYGYTF	TGTGCCATCAGTGAGTCGGGCAGGGGGAACCCCTATGGCTACACCTTC	TRBD1	TRBV10-3	TRBJ1-2	.
CASSPSDQGEKLFF	TGTGCCAGCAGTCCCTCGGACCAGGGTGAAAAACTGTTTTTT	.	TRBV27	TRBJ1-4	.
CASSPDRSPYNEQFF	TGTGCCAGCAGCCCTGACAGGAGCCCTTACAATGAGCAGTTCTTC	.	TRBV7-9	TRBJ2-1	.
CSARAPGKNEAFF	TGCAGTGCTAGAGCACCAGGGAAAAATGAAGCTTTCTTT	.	TRBV20-1	TRBJ1-1	.
CASSSGGRDTQYF	TGTGCCAGCAGCTCCGGGGGCAGGGATACGCAGTATTTT	.	TRBV3-1	TRBJ2-3	.
CASSFSQKLQYF	TGTGCCAGCAGCTTTAGTCAGAAGCTTCAGTATTTT	.	TRBV5-4	TRBJ2-3	.
CSALGFAGTYEQYF	TGCAGTGCTCTCGGGTTCGCAGGAACCTACGAGCAGTACTTC	.	TRBV20-1	TRBJ2-7	once
CASSLVMSGLDGYTF	TGTGCCAGCAGTCTGGTTATGTCGGGTTTGGATGGCTACACCTTC	.	TRBV28	TRBJ1-2	.
CASSSQQRGRDEQFF	TGTGCCAGCAGCTCTCAGCAGCGGGGCCGGGATGAGCAGTTCTTC	TRBD2	TRBV9	TRBJ2-1	.
CASSLVHYTNSRIGMGYTF	TGTGCCAGCAGCTTAGTCCACTACACTAACAGCAGGATTGGGATGGGCTACACCTTC	.	TRBV7-9	TRBJ1-2	.
CASSRRDRGPKNIQYF	TGTGCCAGCAGCCGGAGGGACAGGGGTCCCAAAAACATTCAGTACTTC	TRBD1	TRBV7-9	TRBJ2-4	.
CASSHTSGGGTDTQYF	TGTGCCAGCAGCCACACCTCTGGCGGGGGGACAGATACGCAGTATTTT	TRBD2	TRBV7-3	TRBJ2-3	.
CASGPEQGRNEQFF	TGTGCTAGTGGTCCGGAACAGGGGAGGAATGAGCAGTTCTTC	.	TRBV12-5	TRBJ2-1	.
CAISERGGGPYNEQFF	TGTGCCATCAGTGAGAGAGGCGGGGGACCCTACAATGAGCAGTTCTTC	TRBD2	TRBV10-3	TRBJ2-1	.
CASSGTPWTTRGTQYF	TGTGCCAGCAGTGGGACACCTTGGACAACCAGAGGGACCCAGTACTTC	.	TRBV27	TRBJ2-5	.
CASRYLPFNEQYF	TGCGCCAGCAGATATCTCCCGTTCAACGAGCAGTACTTC	.	TRBV5-1	TRBJ2-7	.
CASKREDTNEQFF	TGTGCCAGCAAGAGGGAAGACACCAATGAGCAGTTCTTC	.	TRBV7-9	TRBJ2-1	once
CASSGIGQGTYGYTF	TGTGCCAGCAGCGGGATAGGACAGGGGACATATGGCTACACCTTC	TRBD1	TRBV3-1	TRBJ1-2	.
CASSIYGSYEQYF	TGTGCCAGCAGCATATACGGGTCCTACGAGCAGTACTTC	.	TRBV7-9	TRBJ2-7	.
CASSSDRYNEKLFF	TGTGCCAGCAGCTCGGACAGGTATAATGAAAAACTGTTTTTT	TRBD1	TRBV7-9	TRBJ1-4	.
CAWSVGSLPPSQETQYF	TGTGCCTGGAGTGTCGGTAGTCTTCCGCCCTCACAAGAGACCCAGTACTTC	.	TRBV30	TRBJ2-5	.
CSHRLAVNSGEQFF	TGCAGCCATCGACTAGCGGTAAATTCGGGTGAGCAGTTCTTC	TRBD2	TRBV29-1	TRBJ2-1	.
CSVEEQGLNEKLFF	TGCAGCGTTGAAGAACAGGGACTTAATGAAAAACTGTTTTTT	.	TRBV29-1	TRBJ1-4	.
CSVLTGGLTEAFF	TGCAGCGTCCTGACAGGGGGCTTAACTGAAGCTTTCTTT	TRBD1	TRBV29-1	TRBJ1-1	.
CASSWGLAGVGVLF	TGTGCCAGCAGCTGGGGACTAGCGGGAGTGGGTGTACTCTTC	TRBD2	TRBV13	TRBJ2-1	once
CAISETARGYTF	TGTGCCATCAGTGAAACGGCGAGGGGCTACACCTTC	.	TRBV10-3	TRBJ1-2	.
CASSLARRQPQHF	TGTGCCAGCAGCTTGGCGCGTCGACAGCCCCAGCATTTT	.	TRBV5-6	TRBJ1-5	.
CASSMSGFGNGYTF	TGTGCCAGCTCTATGTCGGGTTTTGGAAACGGCTACACCTTC	.	TRBV27	TRBJ1-2	.
CASSVGVGEDSYEQYF	TGTGCCAGCAGTGTCGGCGTGGGGGAGGACTCCTACGAGCAGTACTTC	.	TRBV2	TRBJ2-7	.
CARGEYSGGAGYGYTF	TGTGCCCGAGGGGAGTACTCGGGGGGCGCGGGCTATGGCTACACCTTC	.	TRBV30	TRBJ1-2	.
CASSSNTGMNTEAFF	TGTGCCAGCAGCTCAAACACAGGGATGAACACTGAAGCTTTCTTT	.	TRBV7-3	TRBJ1-1	.
CASGGQDSYEQYF	TGTGCCAGCGGGGGACAGGACTCCTACGAGCAGTACTTC	TRBD1	TRBV28	TRBJ2-7	.
CASSWTGKMNTEAFF	TGTGCCAGCAGCTGGACAGGAAAAATGAACACTGAAGCTTTCTTT	TRBD1	TRBV16	TRBJ1-1	.